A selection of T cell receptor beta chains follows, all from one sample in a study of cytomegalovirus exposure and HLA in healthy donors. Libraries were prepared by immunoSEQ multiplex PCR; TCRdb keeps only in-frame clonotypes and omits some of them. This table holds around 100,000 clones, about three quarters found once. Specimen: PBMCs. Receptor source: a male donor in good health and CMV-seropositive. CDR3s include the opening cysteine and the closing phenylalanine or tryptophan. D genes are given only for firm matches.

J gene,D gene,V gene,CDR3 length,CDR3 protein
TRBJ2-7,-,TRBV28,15,CASSLQGFSSYEQYF
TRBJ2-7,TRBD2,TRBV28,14,CASSLMGLVYEQYF
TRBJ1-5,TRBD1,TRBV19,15,CASSLGQDRNQPQHF
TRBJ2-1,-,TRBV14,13,CASSQVDFNEQFF
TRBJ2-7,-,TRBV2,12,CASVPSVGEQYF
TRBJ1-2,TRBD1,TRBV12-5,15,CASGLGPGQGYGYTF
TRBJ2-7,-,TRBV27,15,CASSSRVRAAYEQYF
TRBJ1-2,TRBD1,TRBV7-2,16,CASSLDRTGGSDGYTF
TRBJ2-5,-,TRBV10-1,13,CARPRGGQETQYF
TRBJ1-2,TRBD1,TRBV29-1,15,CSVSSKSSGGYGYTF
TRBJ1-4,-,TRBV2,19,CASSEIGQIPLATNEKLFF
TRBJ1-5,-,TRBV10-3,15,CAISESSQGNQPQHF
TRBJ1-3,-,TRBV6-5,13,CASTPVPGNTIYF
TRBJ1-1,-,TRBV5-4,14,CASSLVLGSTEAFF
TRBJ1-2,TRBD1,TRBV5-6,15,CASSSPGQGYYGYTF
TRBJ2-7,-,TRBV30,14,CAWTEGRSKYEQYF
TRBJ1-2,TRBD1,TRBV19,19,CASSTQRQGQIHANYGYTF
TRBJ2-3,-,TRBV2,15,CASVGRRPFTDTQYF
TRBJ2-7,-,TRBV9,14,CASSVAGADYEQYF
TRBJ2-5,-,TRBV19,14,CASTRKVGEETQYF
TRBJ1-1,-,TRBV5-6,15,CASSLLGAVNTEAFF
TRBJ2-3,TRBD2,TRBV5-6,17,CASSLGVAGGKADTQYF
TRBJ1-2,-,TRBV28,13,CASGSEEIYGYTF
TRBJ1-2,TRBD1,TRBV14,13,CASSHLETGGYTF
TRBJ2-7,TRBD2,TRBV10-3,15,CAISESKLADYEQYF
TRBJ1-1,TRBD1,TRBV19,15,CASSGLRDRYTEAFF
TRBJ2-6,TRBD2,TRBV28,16,CASSSPGGSGANVLTF